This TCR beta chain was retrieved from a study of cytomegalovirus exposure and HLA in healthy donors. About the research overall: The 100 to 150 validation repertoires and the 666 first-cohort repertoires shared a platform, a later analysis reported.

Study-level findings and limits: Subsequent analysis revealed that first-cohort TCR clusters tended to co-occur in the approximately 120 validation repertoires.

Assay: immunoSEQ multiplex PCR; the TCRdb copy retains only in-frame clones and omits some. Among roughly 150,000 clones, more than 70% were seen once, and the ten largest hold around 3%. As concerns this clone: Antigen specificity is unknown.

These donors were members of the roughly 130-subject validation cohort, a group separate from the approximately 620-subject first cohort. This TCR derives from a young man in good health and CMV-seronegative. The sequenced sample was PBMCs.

The chain's CDR3 is CASRNRGGTEAFF. The CDR3 nucleotides are TGTGCCAGCAGAAACAGGGGAGGAACTGAAGCTTTCTTT. The rearrangement uses TRBV6-1 and TRBJ1-1; 7 bases line up with TRBD1. Germline V gene lookup returns CDR1 MNHNS and CDR2 SASEGT. The V and J ends lost 6 bases and 5 bases, in that order; junction bases with no gene match: 6. The CDR3 is 13 residues long.